The sequence of this T cell receptor beta chain was determined in a study of molecular identifiers for immune sequencing clone quantification. The CD8+CD4-CCR7+CD45RA+ phenotype defined the sorted naive CD8 T cells. Germline lookup yields CDR1 SQVTM and CDR2 ANQGSEA. This CDR3 is 16 amino acids long. The V gene lost 6 bases and the J gene lost 0 bases, with 19 bases spanning the gap. The authors built bulk TCR libraries by previously described methods with listed TCR primers. One entry per CDR3 protein results from TCRdb running MiXCR on the PCR reads. This sample has about 330,000 distinct CDR3 sequences, with about a quarter found just once. Study observations and caveats: Spiked TCR RNA from one Jurkat cell reportedly showed up when mixed among 800,000 to 1,000,000 naive cells. In naive cells, under 1% of molecules belonged to clones above 20 RNA copies, against over 98% in effector cells.

This clonotype came up many times. Its specificity is unknown. V is TRBV29-1 and J is TRBJ2-3; TRBD2 is a possible D gene (5 bases). Material: naive CD8+ T cells from blood, with Jurkat cell RNA spiked in. Indicated subset: FACS-sorted CD8+CD4-CCR7+CD45RA+ naive T cells. This sequence originates from a human donor in good health. Some libraries in this study had Jurkat cell RNA spiked in. The CDR3 reads CSVSGGPFTSTDTQYF. The CDR3 nucleotides are TGCAGCGTCTCCGGCGGGCCCTTTACTAGCACAGATACGCAGTATTTT.